The 30 T cell receptor beta chains reported below all come from one sample, sequenced in a study of blood T cell repertoires in COVID-19. This table comes from immunoSEQ multiplex PCR, and its TCRdb copy is limited to in-frame clones, with some not included. The table lists roughly 100,000 clones, approximately 80% of them singletons. Sequenced: peripheral blood. The receptors here all came from a woman aged 55 to 70 with acute or convalescent COVID-19.

V and J are TRBV28 and TRBJ2-3; the match to TRBD2 covers 13 bases. Germline-derived CDR1 and CDR2 are MDHEN and SYDVKM. This CDR3 spans 16 amino acids. Germline trimming cut 5 bases from V and 4 bases from J; bases unmatched to any gene: 6. CDR3 bases: TGTGCCAGCAGTACCGGACTAGCGGGAGTGGCAGATACGCAGTATTTT. Protein sequence: CASSTGLAGVADTQYF.

This clone was seen just once. The chain has TRBV2 and TRBJ1-1, with 7 bases aligning to TRBD1. The V gene end was trimmed by 2 bases and the J gene end by 7 bases; junction bases not matched to a gene: 13. This CDR3 contains 16 residues. In germline, CDR1 is SNHLY, CDR2 FYNNEI. The CDR3: CASSERGAGTEFEAFF. The CDR3, as DNA: TGTGCCAGCAGTGAAAGGGGAGCCGGGACAGAATTTGAAGCTTTCTTT.

CDR3 bases: TGTGCCAGCCACCTTCTTTCCGGGACAGGGCGGCCTGAAGCTTTCTTT. Encoded protein: CASHLLSGTGRPEAFF. This chain joins TRBV2 and TRBJ1-1, with 9 bases identical to TRBD1. The germline V gene encodes CDR1 SNHLY and CDR2 FYNNEI. J lost 6 bases, V lost 8 bases, and 16 bases had no gene match. This CDR3 has 16 amino acids.

V gene TRBV4-2 combines with J gene TRBJ2-1; 12 bases match TRBD2. The V and J ends lost 4 bases and 4 bases, in that order; junction bases with no gene match: 5. Germline V gene lookup returns CDR1 LGHNA and CDR2 YNFKEQ. The CDR3 extends over 16 amino acids. CDR3 DNA: TGTGCCAGCAGCCCCTGGACTAGCGGGACTTACAATGAGCAGTTCTTC. It codes for CASSPWTSGTYNEQFF.

This rearrangement joins TRBV5-1 to TRBJ2-2; 7 positions match TRBD2. The germline V gene has CDR1 SGHRS and CDR2 YFSETQ. The CDR3 contains 15 residues. The V and J ends lost 4 bases and 3 bases, in that order; junction bases with no gene match: 6. The CDR3 reads CASSPGTTYTGELFF. CDR3 sequence (DNA): TGCGCCAGCAGCCCGGGGACTACCTACACCGGGGAGCTGTTTTTT.

The V and J genes are TRBV9 and TRBJ1-2; D may be TRBD1 (6 bases). The CDR3 runs to 13 residues. Germline CDR1 and CDR2: SGDLS and YYNGEE. Trimming removed 2 bases at V and 7 bases at J, with 12 bases between. The chain's CDR3 is CASSVMAGAGYTF. As DNA, the CDR3 is TGTGCCAGCAGCGTTATGGCGGGGGCTGGCTACACCTTC.

The chain carries TRBV6-6 and TRBJ2-2; 9 positions match TRBD1. The V segment lost 9 bases and the J segment 8 bases; nucleotides outside the gene matches: 7. Germline lookup yields CDR1 MNHNY and CDR2 SVGAGI (reference sequence). The CDR3 loop spans 13 amino acids. CDR3 loop: CASYGQGLGELFF. DNA of the CDR3: TGTGCCAGTTATGGACAGGGGTTGGGGGAGCTGTTTTTT.

This chain links TRBV28 with TRBJ2-7, with 8 bases aligning to TRBD2. Per the germline V gene, CDR1 is MDHEN and CDR2 is SYDVKM. The CDR3 runs to 16 residues. V shed 1 base, J shed 6 bases, and the junction held 11 bases outside the gene matches. CDR3: CASSLLAGWGSPEQYF. The CDR3 DNA reads as TGTGCCAGCAGTTTATTAGCGGGATGGGGTTCCCCCGAGCAGTACTTC.

V usage is TRBV7-2 and J usage is TRBJ2-7, with unresolved D. V was clipped by 1 base and J by 3 bases, with 7 bases between them. CDR3 size: 13 residues. Germline V gene sequence: CDR1 SGHTA, CDR2 FQGNSA. The CDR3 protein is CASSLGPYYEQYF. The CDR3 DNA follows: TGTGCCAGCAGCTTAGGGCCTTACTACGAGCAGTACTTC.

The rearrangement links TRBV4-1 to TRBJ1-2; 9 bases map to TRBD1. Germline CDR1 MGHRA, CDR2 YSYEKL. This CDR3 is 16 amino acids long. Trimming took 5 bases from V and 8 from J; bases not matched to a gene: 15. CDR3: CASSYRLTGGFDGYTF. CDR3 nucleotides: TGCGCCAGCAGCTACAGACTAACAGGGGGCTTTGACGGCTACACCTTC.

The CDR3 bases are TGCGCCAGCAGCTCGCGCCCCGGGACACCTTTGCTACCCCTCCACTTT. Translated, it gives CASSSRPGTPLLPLHF. The chain employs TRBV5-1 and TRBJ1-6, with D tentatively TRBD1 (6 bases). Germline V gene lookup returns CDR1 SGHRS and CDR2 YFSETQ. The CDR3 length is 16 residues. The V gene lost 3 bases and the J gene lost 12 bases, with 22 bases spanning the gap.

The CDR3 DNA sequence: TGTGCCAGCAGCATAACCCTCTACTCTGGGGCCAACGTCCTGACTTTC. It codes for CASSITLYSGANVLTF. This sequence joins TRBV5-5 and TRBJ2-6; the D is unclear. Germline loops: CDR1 SGHKS, CDR2 YYEKEE (reference sequence). V lost 4 bases and J lost 0, with 11 bases in between. The CDR3 is made up of 16 amino acids.

This chain connects TRBV5-1 to TRBJ1-6, with 7 bases aligning to TRBD1. Per germline, CDR1 SGHRS and CDR2 YFSETQ. The junction had 5 bases not matched to a gene; V was cut back by 1 base and J by 7 bases. The CDR3 totals 15 residues. CDR3 nucleotide sequence: TGCGCCAGCAGCTTGCAGCAACAGGGGAATTCACCCCTCCACTTT. This gives the protein CASSLQQQGNSPLHF.

This clone was recorded only once. The chain links TRBV2 to TRBJ2-5, with D tentatively TRBD2 (6 bases). The germline V and J ends were trimmed by 5 bases and 4 bases, with 14 bases remaining between them. This CDR3 comprises 14 residues. Germline V gives CDR1 SNHLY, CDR2 FYNNEI. The CDR3 nucleotides read TGTGCCAGCAGTAACTCAATGGGGGGAGAGACCCAGTACTTC. Amino acid sequence: CASSNSMGGETQYF.

This clone came up a few times. The V gene is TRBV25-1, the J gene TRBJ2-5; 9 nucleotides agree with TRBD2. The CDR3 covers 15 residues. Losses at the gene ends were 4 bases for V and 5 bases for J; bases not matched to a gene: 8. Germline V lookup: CDR1 MGHDK, CDR2 SYGVNS. The CDR3 DNA reads TGTGCCAGCAGTGCCCTCGTAGCGGGAGAGGAGACCCAGTACTTC. Translated, it gives CASSALVAGEETQYF.

In nucleotides, the CDR3 is TGCGCCAGCAGCTTGGAGGTGGGCTACTATGGCTACACCTTC. Translated: CASSLEVGYYGYTF. The V gene is TRBV5-1, the J gene TRBJ1-2; no clear D gene. The CDR3 is made up of 14 amino acids. Per germline, CDR1 SGHRS and CDR2 YFSETQ. Trimming pared 0 bases from V and 3 bases from J, leaving 9 bases between.

This clone was picked up one time. The chain couples TRBV25-1 to TRBJ1-3; TRBD1 matches at 9 bases. Losses at the gene ends were 6 bases for V and 2 bases for J; bases not matched to a gene: 2. This CDR3 has 14 residues. In germline, CDR1 is MGHDK, CDR2 SYGVNS. The CDR3 reads CASRDRGTGNTIYF. In nucleotides, the CDR3 is TGTGCCAGCAGGGACAGGGGAACTGGAAACACCATATATTTT.

The chain links TRBV5-3 to TRBJ1-4, with 9 bases identical to TRBD1. TRBV5-3 belongs to the ORF category, with a function that is uncertain. J gave up 8 bases and V 5 bases, and 7 bases lay outside the gene matches. This CDR3 has 14 residues. The CDR3 DNA reads TGTGCCAGAAGACGGGACAGGGCGGGAGAAAAACTGTTTTTT. This encodes CARRRDRAGEKLFF.

V usage is TRBV5-6 and J usage is TRBJ2-2; 10 bases match TRBD1. Germline lookup yields CDR1 SGHDT and CDR2 YYEEEE. The CDR3 runs 15 residues. Unmatched junction bases numbered 4, after V lost 3 bases and J lost 5 bases. The DNA of the CDR3 is TGTGCCAGCAGCTGGGACAGGGGACGAACCGGGGAGCTGTTTTTT. Residues: CASSWDRGRTGELFF.

The CDR3 region is CASSPDRNNEKLFF. As DNA, the CDR3 is TGTGCCAGCAGCCCGGACAGGAATAATGAAAAACTGTTTTTT. This rearrangement joins TRBV7-8 to TRBJ1-4, with 7 bases lining up with TRBD1. The germline CDR1 and CDR2 sequences are SGHVS and FQNEAQ. The J segment lost 4 bases and the V segment lost 5 bases, leaving 4 bases of the junction unmatched. The CDR3 length is 14 residues.

The CDR3 DNA reads TGTGCCAGCAGCCAAGATCAAGGGGCTCAGAGTGGCTACACCTTC. Encoded protein: CASSQDQGAQSGYTF. This rearrangement joins TRBV3-1 (or the pseudogene TRBV3-2) to TRBJ1-2; TRBD1 might be the D (5 bases). The V gene's germline CDR1 is LGHDT and CDR2 YNNKEL (reference sequence). V lost 0 bases and J lost 7, with 15 bases in between. CDR3 size: 15 residues.

V gene TRBV7-9 combines with J gene TRBJ2-1, with D possibly TRBD2 on 6 matching bases. This CDR3 is 15 amino acids long. Trimming pared 5 bases from V and 5 bases from J, leaving 16 bases between. Germline V gives CDR1 SEHNR, CDR2 FQNEAQ (reference sequence). CDR3 DNA: TGTGCCAGCAGCCCCCTGGCGGGGATAAACAATGAGCAGTTCTTC. Protein sequence: CASSPLAGINNEQFF.

CDR3 bases: TGTGCCAGTAGTGCCCCCGGGGGGCGGGCCCTGGATGGCTACACCTTC. The encoded protein is CASSAPGGRALDGYTF. The chain uses TRBV19 and TRBJ1-2; a possible D gene is TRBD1 (6 bases). Germline V gives CDR1 LNHDA, CDR2 SQIVND (reference sequence). Trimming took off 5 bases at V and 6 bases at J, with 22 bases between the two ends. The CDR3 is 16 residues long.

The CDR3 bases are TGTGCCAGCAGCTACCCCCAGAACTATGGCTACACCTTC. Translation gives CASSYPQNYGYTF. This chain links TRBV3-1 (or the pseudogene TRBV3-2) with TRBJ1-2; no definite D call. The CDR3 is 13 amino acids. Germline lookup yields CDR1 LGHDT and CDR2 YNNKEL (reference sequence). V dropped 5 bases and J dropped 2 bases, with 9 bases sitting between them.

The genes are TRBV5-8 and TRBJ1-5; 7 positions match TRBD1. Germline CDR1 is SGHTS and CDR2 is YDEGEE. V lost 4 bases and J lost 7; bases outside the gene matches: 14. CDR3 size: 16 residues. The CDR3: CASSNRQGPGGQPQHF. The CDR3 DNA sequence: TGTGCCAGCAGCAACCGACAGGGCCCCGGGGGCCAGCCCCAGCATTTT.

This clone turned up a few times. The chain couples TRBV9 to TRBJ1-2; 7 nucleotides match TRBD1. J lost 2 bases, V lost 0 bases, and 4 bases had no gene match. The CDR3 runs 15 residues. Germline V lookup: CDR1 SGDLS, CDR2 YYNGEE. This CDR3 reads CASSVAGQVNYGYTF. In DNA form, the CDR3 reads TGTGCCAGCAGCGTAGCAGGACAGGTCAACTATGGCTACACCTTC.

In its sample, this clone was seen once. The rearrangement links TRBV27 to TRBJ1-1, with 9 bases identical to TRBD1. Germline CDR1 MNHEY, CDR2 SMNVEV (reference sequence). This CDR3 comprises 15 residues. The trim removed 2 bases at V and 1 base at J, leaving 2 bases unmatched. In DNA form, the CDR3 reads TGTGCCAGCAGTTTAGGGACAGGGCGGAACACTGAAGCTTTCTTT. It translates to CASSLGTGRNTEAFF.

The CDR3 sequence: CAWSVGGYGYTF. CDR3 nucleotide sequence: TGTGCCTGGAGTGTAGGGGGCTATGGCTACACCTTC. The chain uses TRBV30 and TRBJ1-2, with D maybe TRBD1 (6 bases). CDR1 and CDR2 (germline): GTSNPN, SVGIG (reference sequence). Trimming took off 0 bases at V and 4 bases at J, with 6 bases between the two ends. The CDR3 has 12 amino acids.

The table lists this clone with many counts. CDR3 loop: CASSYSRAPYGYTF. Here the CDR3 DNA reads TGTGCCAGCAGTTACTCCAGGGCCCCCTATGGCTACACCTTC. The chain recombines TRBV6-5 with TRBJ1-2, with a weak D call TRBD1 (5 bases). V lost 0 bases to trimming and J lost 4 bases, with 9 bases between them. The CDR3 consists of 14 residues. The germline V gene has CDR1 MNHEY and CDR2 SVGAGI.

A single count supports this clone. The V call is TRBV6-2 or TRBV6-3, the J call TRBJ2-7; 13 positions agree with TRBD2. Germline V gene lookup returns CDR1 MNHEY and CDR2 SVGEGT. The CDR3 consists of 16 residues. With V trimmed by 6 bases and J by 4 bases, 9 bases remained unmatched. The CDR3 sequence is CASSPLGLAGSYEQYF. CDR3 bases: TGTGCCAGCAGCCCATTGGGACTAGCGGGGAGTTACGAGCAGTACTTC.